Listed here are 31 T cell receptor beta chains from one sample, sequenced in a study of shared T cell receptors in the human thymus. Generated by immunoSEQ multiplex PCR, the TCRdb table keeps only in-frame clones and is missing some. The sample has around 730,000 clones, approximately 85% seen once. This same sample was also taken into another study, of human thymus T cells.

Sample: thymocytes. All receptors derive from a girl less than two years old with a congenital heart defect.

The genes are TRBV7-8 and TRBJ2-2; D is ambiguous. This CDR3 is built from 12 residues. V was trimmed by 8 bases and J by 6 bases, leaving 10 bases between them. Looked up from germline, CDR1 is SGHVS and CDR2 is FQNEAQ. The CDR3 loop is CASPLRSGELFF. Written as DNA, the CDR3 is TGTGCCAGCCCCCTTAGATCCGGGGAGCTGTTTTTT. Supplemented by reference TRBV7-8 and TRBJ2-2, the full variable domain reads GAGVSQSPRYKVAKRGQDVALRCDPISGHVSLFWYQQALGQGPEFLTYFQNEAQLDKSGLPSDRFFAERPEGSVSTLKIQRTQQEDSAVYLCASPLRSGELFFGEGSRLTVL.

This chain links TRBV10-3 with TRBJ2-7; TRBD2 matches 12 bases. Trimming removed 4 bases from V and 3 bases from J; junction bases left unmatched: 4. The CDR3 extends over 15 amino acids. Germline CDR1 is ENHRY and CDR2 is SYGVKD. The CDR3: CAISGTSGNVYEQYF. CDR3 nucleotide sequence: TGTGCCATCAGTGGGACTAGCGGGAACGTCTACGAGCAGTACTTC.

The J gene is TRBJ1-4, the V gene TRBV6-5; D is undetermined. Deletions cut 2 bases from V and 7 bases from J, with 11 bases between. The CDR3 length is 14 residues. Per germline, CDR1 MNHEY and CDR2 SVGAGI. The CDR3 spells CASSYAGSGEKLFF. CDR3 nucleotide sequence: TGTGCCAGCAGTTACGCGGGGAGCGGTGAAAAACTGTTTTTT.

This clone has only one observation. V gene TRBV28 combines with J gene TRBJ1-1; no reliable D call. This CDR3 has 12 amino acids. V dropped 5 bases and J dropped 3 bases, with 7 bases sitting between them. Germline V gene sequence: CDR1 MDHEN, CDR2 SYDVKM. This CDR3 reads CASSGRYTEAFF. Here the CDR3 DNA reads TGTGCCAGCAGTGGCAGGTACACTGAAGCTTTCTTT.

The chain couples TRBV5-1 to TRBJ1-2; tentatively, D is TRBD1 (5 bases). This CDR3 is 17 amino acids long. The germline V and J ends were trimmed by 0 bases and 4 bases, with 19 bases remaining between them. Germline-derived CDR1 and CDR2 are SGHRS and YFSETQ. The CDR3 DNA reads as TGCGCCAGCAGCTTGGAGGGAAAGCAGGGCAGCCTCTATGGCTACACCTTC. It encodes CASSLEGKQGSLYGYTF.

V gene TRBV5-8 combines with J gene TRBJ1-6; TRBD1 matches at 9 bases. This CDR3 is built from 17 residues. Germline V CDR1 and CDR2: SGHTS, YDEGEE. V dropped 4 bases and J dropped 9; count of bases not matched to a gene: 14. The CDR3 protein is CASSPPVGTGTSSPLHF. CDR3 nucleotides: TGTGCCAGCAGCCCCCCCGTAGGGACAGGGACATCTTCACCCCTCCACTTT.

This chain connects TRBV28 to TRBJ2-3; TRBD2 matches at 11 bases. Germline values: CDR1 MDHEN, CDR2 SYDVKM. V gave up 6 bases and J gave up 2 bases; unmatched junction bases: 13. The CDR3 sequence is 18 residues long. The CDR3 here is CASRPTLRLAGLTDTQYF. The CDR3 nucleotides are TGTGCCAGCAGGCCTACCCTGAGACTAGCGGGGCTCACAGATACGCAGTATTTT. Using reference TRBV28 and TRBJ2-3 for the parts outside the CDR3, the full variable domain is DVKVTQSSRYLVKRTGEKVFLECVQDMDHENMFWYRQDPGLGLRLIYFSYDVKMKEKGDIPEGYSVSREKKERFSLILESASTNQTSMYLCASRPTLRLAGLTDTQYFGPGTRLTVL.

The CDR3, as DNA: TGCGCCAGCAGCCAAGATCCATCCGCAAGCACCCCCAACTATGGCTACACCTTC. Translation gives CASSQDPSASTPNYGYTF. The chain is built from TRBV4-1 and TRBJ1-2, with D unresolved. Germline-derived CDR1 and CDR2 are MGHRA and YSYEKL. This CDR3 is built from 18 residues. The ends were cut back, 0 bases at V and 2 bases at J, with 19 bases in the middle.

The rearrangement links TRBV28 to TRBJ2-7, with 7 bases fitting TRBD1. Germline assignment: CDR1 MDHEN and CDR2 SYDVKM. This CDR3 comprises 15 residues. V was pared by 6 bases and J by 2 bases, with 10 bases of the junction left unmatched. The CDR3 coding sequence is TGTGCCAGCAGAGACAGGGCTCGCGAACCCTACGAGCAGTACTTC. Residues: CASRDRAREPYEQYF.

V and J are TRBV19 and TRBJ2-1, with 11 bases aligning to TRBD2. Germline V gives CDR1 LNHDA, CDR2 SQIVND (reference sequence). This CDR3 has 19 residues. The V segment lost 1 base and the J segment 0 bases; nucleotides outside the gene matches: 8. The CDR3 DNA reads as TGTGCCAGTAGTATAGGTGGGACTAGCGGCGGAAGCTCCTACAATGAGCAGTTCTTC. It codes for CASSIGGTSGGSSYNEQFF.

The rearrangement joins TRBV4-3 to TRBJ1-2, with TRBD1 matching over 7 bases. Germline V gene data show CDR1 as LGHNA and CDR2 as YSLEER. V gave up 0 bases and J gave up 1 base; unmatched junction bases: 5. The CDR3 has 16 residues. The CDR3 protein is CASSQDDYRGNYGYTF. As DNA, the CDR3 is TGCGCCAGCAGCCAAGATGATTACAGGGGTAACTATGGCTACACCTTC.

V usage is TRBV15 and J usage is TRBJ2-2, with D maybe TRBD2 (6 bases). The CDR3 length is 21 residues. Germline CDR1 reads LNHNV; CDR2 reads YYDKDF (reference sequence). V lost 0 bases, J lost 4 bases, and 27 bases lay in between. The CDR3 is CATSRDGGPALTATGTGELFF. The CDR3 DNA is TGTGCCACCAGCAGAGATGGAGGGCCCGCGTTAACCGCGACGGGCACCGGGGAGCTGTTTTTT. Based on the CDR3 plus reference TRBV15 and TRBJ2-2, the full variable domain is DAMVIQNPRYQVTQFGKPVTLSCSQTLNHNVMYWYQQKSSQAPKLLFHYYDKDFNNEADTPDNFQSRRPNTSFCFLDIRSPGLGDTAMYLCATSRDGGPALTATGTGELFFGEGSRLTVL.

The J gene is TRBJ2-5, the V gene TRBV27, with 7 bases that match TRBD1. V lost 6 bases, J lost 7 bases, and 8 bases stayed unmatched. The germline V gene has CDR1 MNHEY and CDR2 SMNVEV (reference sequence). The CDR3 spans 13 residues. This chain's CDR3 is CASSQGRQGTQYF. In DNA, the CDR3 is TGTGCCAGCAGCCAGGGCAGACAGGGGACCCAGTACTTC.

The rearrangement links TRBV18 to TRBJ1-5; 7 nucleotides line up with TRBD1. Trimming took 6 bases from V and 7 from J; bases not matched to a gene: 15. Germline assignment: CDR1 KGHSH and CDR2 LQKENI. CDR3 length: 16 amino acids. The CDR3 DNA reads TGTGCCAGCTCCCCTAGCCAGACAGGGAGAAACCAGCCCCAGCATTTT. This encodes CASSPSQTGRNQPQHF.

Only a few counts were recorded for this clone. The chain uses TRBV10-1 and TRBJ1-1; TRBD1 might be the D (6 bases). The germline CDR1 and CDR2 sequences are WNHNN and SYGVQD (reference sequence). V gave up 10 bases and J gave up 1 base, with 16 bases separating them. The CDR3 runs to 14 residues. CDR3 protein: CAILKQGRNTEAFF. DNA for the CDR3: TGCGCCATCCTAAAACAGGGTAGGAACACTGAAGCTTTCTTT.

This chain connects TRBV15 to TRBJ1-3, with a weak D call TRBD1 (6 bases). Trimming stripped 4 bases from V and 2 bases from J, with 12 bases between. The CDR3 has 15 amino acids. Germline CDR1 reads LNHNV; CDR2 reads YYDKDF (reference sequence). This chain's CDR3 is CATSTNRVPGNTIYF. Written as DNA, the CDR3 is TGTGCCACCAGCACCAACAGGGTTCCTGGAAACACCATATATTTT.

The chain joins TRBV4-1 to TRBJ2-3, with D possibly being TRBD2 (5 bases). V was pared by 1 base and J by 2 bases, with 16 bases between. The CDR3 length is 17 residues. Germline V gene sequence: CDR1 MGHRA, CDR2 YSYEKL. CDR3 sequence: CASSQVRRNGITDTQYF. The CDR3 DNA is TGCGCCAGCAGCCAAGTCCGGCGGAACGGGATCACAGATACGCAGTATTTT.

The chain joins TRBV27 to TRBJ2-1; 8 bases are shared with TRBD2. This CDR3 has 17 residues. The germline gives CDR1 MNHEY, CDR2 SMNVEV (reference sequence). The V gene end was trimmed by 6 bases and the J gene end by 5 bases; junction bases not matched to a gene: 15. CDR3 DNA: TGTGCCAGCAGCAATACCCTCTGGGCGGGGGGTGACAATGAGCAGTTCTTC. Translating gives CASSNTLWAGGDNEQFF.

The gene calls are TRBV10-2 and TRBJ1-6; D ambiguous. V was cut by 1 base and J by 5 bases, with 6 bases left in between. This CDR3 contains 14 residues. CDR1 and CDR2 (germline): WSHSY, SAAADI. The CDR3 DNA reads TGCGCCAGCAGTGAGTTGGCGGATAATTCACCCCTCCACTTT. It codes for CASSELADNSPLHF.

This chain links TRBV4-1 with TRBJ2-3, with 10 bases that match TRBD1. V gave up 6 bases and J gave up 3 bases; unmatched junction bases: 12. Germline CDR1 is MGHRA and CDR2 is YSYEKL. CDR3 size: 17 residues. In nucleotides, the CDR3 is TGCGCCAGCAGTCATCCCCGCGGGACAGGGGATACAGATACGCAGTATTTT. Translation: CASSHPRGTGDTDTQYF.

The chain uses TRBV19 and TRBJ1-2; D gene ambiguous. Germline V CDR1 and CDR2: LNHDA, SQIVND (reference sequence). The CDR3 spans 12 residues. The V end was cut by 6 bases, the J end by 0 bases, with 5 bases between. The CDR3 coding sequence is TGTGCCAGTAGCCTGTCTAACTATGGCTACACCTTC. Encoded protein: CASSLSNYGYTF.

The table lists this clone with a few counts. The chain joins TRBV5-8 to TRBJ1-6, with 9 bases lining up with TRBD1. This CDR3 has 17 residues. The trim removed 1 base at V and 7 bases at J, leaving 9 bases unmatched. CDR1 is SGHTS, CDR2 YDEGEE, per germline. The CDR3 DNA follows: TGTGCCAGCAGCTTGCGCCGGGACAGGGCCTTGAATTCACCCCTCCACTTT. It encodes CASSLRRDRALNSPLHF.

The CDR3 DNA sequence: TGCGCCAGCAGCTTCGACACTCTTGCAACTAATGAAAAACTGTTTTTT. Translating gives CASSFDTLATNEKLFF. This sequence joins TRBV5-1 and TRBJ1-4; no reliable D call. V was shortened by 2 bases and J by 0 bases, with 11 bases between the two germline ends. The CDR3 is made up of 16 amino acids. Germline-derived CDR1 and CDR2 are SGHRS and YFSETQ.

The CDR3 DNA sequence: TGTGCCAGCAGCCCCTGGCCAAATTCACCCCTCCACTTT. It is translated as CASSPWPNSPLHF. The chain uses TRBV28 and TRBJ1-6; the D is unclear. This CDR3 contains 13 residues. With 6 bases removed from V and 7 bases from J, the gap between germline ends came to 10 bases. Germline CDR1 MDHEN, CDR2 SYDVKM. Combining the CDR3 with reference TRBV28 and TRBJ1-6 gives the whole variable domain DVKVTQSSRYLVKRTGEKVFLECVQDMDHENMFWYRQDPGLGLRLIYFSYDVKMKEKGDIPEGYSVSREKKERFSLILESASTNQTSMYLCASSPWPNSPLHFGNGTRLTVT.

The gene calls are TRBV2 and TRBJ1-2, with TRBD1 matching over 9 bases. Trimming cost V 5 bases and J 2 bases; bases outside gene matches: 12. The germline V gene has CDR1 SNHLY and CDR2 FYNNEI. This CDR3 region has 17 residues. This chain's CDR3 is CASSKRDRAGKNYGYTF. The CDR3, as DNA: TGTGCCAGCAGTAAACGGGACAGGGCGGGGAAAAACTATGGCTACACCTTC.

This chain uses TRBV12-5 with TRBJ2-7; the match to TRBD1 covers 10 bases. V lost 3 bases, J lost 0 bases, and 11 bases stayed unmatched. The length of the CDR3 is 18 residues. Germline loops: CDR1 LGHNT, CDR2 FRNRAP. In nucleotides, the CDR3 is TGTGCTAGTGGTTTCACTGACAGGGGGCATCCAAGCTCCTACGAGCAGTACTTC. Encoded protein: CASGFTDRGHPSSYEQYF.

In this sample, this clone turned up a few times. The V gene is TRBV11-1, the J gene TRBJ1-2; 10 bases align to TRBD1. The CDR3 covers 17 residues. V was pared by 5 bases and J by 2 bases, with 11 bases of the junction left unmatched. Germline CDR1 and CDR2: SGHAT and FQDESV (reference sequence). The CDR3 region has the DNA TGTGCCAGCAGCCCCGGGACAGGGGAATGGGGAAACTATGGCTACACCTTC. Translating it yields CASSPGTGEWGNYGYTF.

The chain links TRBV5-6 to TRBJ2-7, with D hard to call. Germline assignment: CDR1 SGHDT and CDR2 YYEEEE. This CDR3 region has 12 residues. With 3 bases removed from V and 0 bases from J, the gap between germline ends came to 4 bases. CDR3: CASSSSSYEQYF. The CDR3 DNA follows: TGTGCCAGCAGCTCGAGCTCCTACGAGCAGTACTTC.

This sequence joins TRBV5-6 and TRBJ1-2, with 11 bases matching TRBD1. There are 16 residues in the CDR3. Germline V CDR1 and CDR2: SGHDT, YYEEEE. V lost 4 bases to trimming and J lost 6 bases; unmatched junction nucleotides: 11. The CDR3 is CASSDRTGGKCDGYTF. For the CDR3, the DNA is TGTGCCAGCAGCGATAGGACAGGGGGCAAGTGTGATGGCTACACCTTC.

This CDR3 is CASSSQSQQGRNEKLFF. The CDR3 bases are TGTGCCAGCAGCTCCCAGTCTCAACAGGGGAGGAATGAAAAACTGTTTTTT. The genes are TRBV7-8 and TRBJ1-4, with 7 nucleotides matching TRBD1. With V trimmed by 4 bases and J by 5 bases, 13 bases remained unmatched. The germline V gene has CDR1 SGHVS and CDR2 FQNEAQ. This CDR3 has 17 residues.

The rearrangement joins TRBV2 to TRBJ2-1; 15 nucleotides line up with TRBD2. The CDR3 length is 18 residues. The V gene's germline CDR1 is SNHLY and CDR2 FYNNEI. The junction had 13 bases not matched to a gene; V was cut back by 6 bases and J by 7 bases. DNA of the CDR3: TGTGCCAGCAGGGTAGTGGGGACTAGCGGGGGGTTAACGAATGAGCAGTTCTTC. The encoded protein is CASRVVGTSGGLTNEQFF.